The 21 T cell receptor beta chains listed next were all sequenced from one sample in a study of T cells in Graves' hyperthyroidism and ophthalmopathy (dated by TCRdb to between 2019 and 2020). Library construction relied on multiplex PCR. Sequencing instrument: Illumina HiSeq 2000. The TCR beta CDR3 regions were amplified from RNA transcripts. The TCR CDR3 was subjected to a first round of RT-PCR using the HTBI primer set and the Qiagen OneStep RT-PCR kit. The public reads were quality trimmed at Q25 with fastp and then assembled into clones with MiXCR by TCRdb, keeping productive beta chains. Each record represents a unique CDR3 protein, reported with the most common genes and DNA among its rows. The sample contains some 690,000 distinct CDR3 sequences, approximately 15% of them found a single time. The ten most abundant clones make up about a sixth of the sample. Input material: blood. These TCRs come from a man in his fifties or sixties with Graves' hyperthyroidism.

V is TRBV7-9 and J is TRBJ1-1, with 7 positions matching TRBD1. Germline V gene sequence: CDR1 SEHNR, CDR2 FQNEAQ (reference sequence). The CDR3 extends over 15 amino acids. Losses at the gene ends were 3 bases for V and 2 bases for J; bases not matched to a gene: 6. The CDR3 loop is CASSFGDSSNTEAFF. CDR3 sequence (DNA): TGTGCCAGCAGCTTTGGGGACAGCAGTAACACTGAAGCTTTCTTT.

On this clonotype itself: This could be a read error, since a much larger clone is one nucleotide away. V gene TRBV28 combines with J gene TRBJ1-2, with D possibly TRBD1 on 5 matching bases. Trimming stripped 11 bases from V and 2 bases from J, with 9 bases between. The germline V gene has CDR1 MDHEN and CDR2 SYDVKM. This CDR3 is built from 11 residues. CDR3 region: CAGAGNYGYTF. CDR3 DNA: TGTGCCGGCGCAGGGAACTATGGCTACACCTTC.

The CDR3 protein is CSVEDRRPSAYEQYF. The CDR3 nucleotides read TGCAGCGTTGAAGATCGCAGGCCATCCGCCTACGAGCAGTACTTC. The rearrangement joins TRBV29-1 to TRBJ2-7; no clear D. Trimming took 0 bases from V and 2 from J, leaving 14 bases between them. Germline assignment: CDR1 SQVTM and CDR2 ANQGSEA. The CDR3 length is 15 residues.

The table lists this clonotype with many counts. The chain carries TRBV7-9 and TRBJ2-7; D is undetermined. V dropped 3 bases and J dropped 1 base, with 7 bases sitting between them. CDR1 and CDR2 (germline): SEHNR, FQNEAQ (reference sequence). This CDR3 contains 13 residues. DNA of the CDR3: TGTGCCAGCAGCTTGCCCCAATCCTACGAGCAGTACTTC. Its protein product is CASSLPQSYEQYF.

This clonotype appeared a few times. This sequence joins TRBV5-4 and TRBJ1-1; 11 positions match TRBD1. CDR3 length: 15 residues. With 1 base clipped from V and 4 bases from J, the junction kept 3 bases outside the gene matches. CDR1 SGHNT and CDR2 YYREEE come from the germline V gene (reference sequence). The CDR3 protein is CASSLIGTGGTEAFF. The CDR3 nucleotides are TGTGCCAGCAGCTTGATAGGGACAGGGGGCACTGAAGCTTTCTTT.

This chain joins TRBV7-9 and TRBJ2-7; D unresolved. The length of the CDR3 is 13 residues. Germline CDR1 SEHNR, CDR2 FQNEAQ (reference sequence). V lost 5 bases and J 2 bases, leaving 10 bases between the germline ends. The CDR3 is CASSPLDAYEQYF. In nucleotides, the CDR3 is TGTGCCAGCAGCCCGTTGGACGCCTACGAGCAGTACTTC. Drawing the rest from reference TRBV7-9 and TRBJ2-7, the complete variable domain is DTGVSQNPRHKITKRGQNVTFRCDPISEHNRLYWYRQTLGQGPEFLTYFQNEAQLEKSRLLSDRFSAERPKGSFSTLEIQRTEQGDSAMYLCASSPLDAYEQYFGPGTRLTVT.

There are many counts of this clonotype. This chain uses TRBV11-2 with TRBJ2-1; D remains ambiguous. Germline CDR1 reads SGHAT; CDR2 reads FQNNGV. V was cut by 1 base and J by 6 bases, with 10 bases left in between. This CDR3 has 14 residues. This CDR3 is CASSLVGYSNEQFF. The CDR3 coding sequence is TGTGCCAGCAGCTTAGTTGGATACAGCAATGAGCAGTTCTTC. The variable domain in full, with the rest retrieved from reference TRBV11-2 and TRBJ2-1, is EAGVAQSPRYKIIEKRQSVAFWCNPISGHATLYWYQQILGQGPKLLIQFQNNGVVDDSQLPKDRFSAERLKGVDSTLKIQPAKLEDSAVYLCASSLVGYSNEQFFGPGTRLTVL.

The chain carries TRBV3-1 and TRBJ2-3; the match to TRBD2 covers 13 bases. The CDR3 extends over 19 amino acids. The V and J ends lost 1 base and 0 bases, in that order; junction bases with no gene match: 7. Per the germline V gene, CDR1 is LGHDT and CDR2 is YNNKEL (reference sequence). The CDR3 loop reads CASSQAGLAGTTSTDTQYF. DNA for the CDR3: TGTGCCAGCAGCCAAGCGGGACTAGCGGGAACTACTAGCACAGATACGCAGTATTTT.

This clonotype was picked up many times. CDR3 in amino acids: CASSVFPRDHYGYTF. The CDR3 nucleotides read TGTGCCAGCAGTGTCTTCCCCCGGGACCACTATGGCTACACCTTC. The chain couples TRBV28 to TRBJ1-2, with D maybe TRBD1 (5 bases). CDR1 and CDR2 from the germline V gene are MDHEN and SYDVKM. The CDR3 sequence is 15 residues long. V was pared by 5 bases and J by 3 bases, with 16 bases between.

This clonotype was observed at least ten times. The V and J genes are TRBV7-8 and TRBJ1-1; a weak D match, TRBD1 (6 bases). Germline V gene lookup returns CDR1 SGHVS and CDR2 FQNEAQ. Trimming cost V 5 bases and J 4 bases, with 14 bases left between them. The CDR3 runs 14 residues. CDR3 protein: CASSVEQGGTEAFF. The CDR3 nucleotides read TGTGCCAGCAGCGTCGAACAGGGAGGCACTGAAGCTTTCTTT.

This clonotype was picked up many times. The chain couples TRBV6-1 to TRBJ1-5; a possible D gene is TRBD1 (5 bases). With 6 bases removed from V and 2 bases from J, the gap between germline ends came to 8 bases. Germline CDR1 MNHNS, CDR2 SASEGT. The CDR3 runs to 13 residues. In DNA, the CDR3 is TGTGCCAGCAGAAGGGACGGCAATCAGCCCCAGCATTTT. Amino acids: CASRRDGNQPQHF.

This clonotype was observed a few times. CDR3: CASSLWTGGLFQPQHF. The CDR3 DNA sequence: TGTGCCAGCAGCCTATGGACAGGGGGCTTATTCCAGCCCCAGCATTTT. This chain links TRBV5-6 with TRBJ1-5; 11 bases align to TRBD1. Looked up from germline, CDR1 is SGHDT and CDR2 is YYEEEE. Trimming at V came to 4 bases and at J to 7 bases, leaving 10 bases not matched to a gene. The CDR3 totals 16 residues.

The chain couples TRBV7-9 to TRBJ2-1; D is possibly TRBD2 (5 bases). Deletions cut 9 bases from V and 6 bases from J, with 12 bases between. This CDR3 comprises 12 residues. The germline CDR1 and CDR2 sequences are SEHNR and FQNEAQ (reference sequence). This chain's CDR3 is CARGSGVNEQFF. The CDR3 region has the DNA TGTGCCAGGGGGTCCGGGGTCAATGAGCAGTTCTTC.

This clonotype was observed a handful of times. This rearrangement joins TRBV9 to TRBJ2-3, with 9 bases aligning to TRBD2. The CDR3 covers 16 residues. The germline V gene encodes CDR1 SGDLS and CDR2 YYNGEE. Germline trimming cut 4 bases from V and 1 base from J; bases unmatched to any gene: 7. The CDR3 protein is CASSPEAGGRTDTQYF. For the CDR3, the DNA is TGTGCCAGCAGCCCCGAAGCGGGAGGCCGCACAGATACGCAGTATTTT.

The chain links TRBV29-1 to TRBJ2-7, with a tentative D call TRBD2 (5 bases). V was trimmed by 7 bases and J by 2 bases, leaving 12 bases between them. CDR1 is SQVTM and CDR2 is ANQGSEA in the germline V gene. The CDR3 totals 12 residues. The CDR3 nucleotides are TGCAGCGCCGAGGGAGAACCCTACGAGCAGTACTTC. Its translation: CSAEGEPYEQYF.

This clonotype was recorded a few times. The rearrangement uses TRBV20-1 and TRBJ2-3; D might be TRBD1 (5 bases). The germline CDR1 and CDR2 sequences are DFQATT and SNEGSKA (reference sequence). CDR3 length equals 11 residues. V gave up 6 bases and J gave up 5 bases, with 9 bases separating them. The CDR3 DNA sequence: TGCAGTGCAACCCAGGGAGATACGCAGTATTTT. Its protein is CSATQGDTQYF.

The chain recombines TRBV4-3 with TRBJ2-1, with 9 nucleotides matching TRBD2. This CDR3 comprises 18 residues. Germline lookup yields CDR1 LGHNA and CDR2 YSLEER. The junction had 11 bases not matched to a gene; V was cut back by 1 base and J by 4 bases. CDR3 coding DNA: TGCGCCAGCAGCCAAGGTCCCATAGCGGGAGCGGGTTACAATGAGCAGTTCTTC. As protein: CASSQGPIAGAGYNEQFF.

The chain combines TRBV19 with TRBJ1-2, with TRBD1 as a possible D gene (5 bases). From germline, CDR1 is LNHDA and CDR2 SQIVND (reference sequence). This CDR3 spans 16 amino acids. Trimming removed 4 bases at V and 2 bases at J, with 17 bases between. CDR3 loop: CASSTTWSGGNYGYTF. The CDR3 region has the DNA TGTGCCAGTAGTACCACCTGGAGCGGGGGGAACTATGGCTACACCTTC. Full variable domain (missing parts from reference TRBV19 and TRBJ1-2): DGGITQSPKYLFRKEGQNVTLSCEQNLNHDAMYWYRQDPGQGLRLIYYSQIVNDFQKGDIAEGYSVSREKKESFPLTVTSAQKNPTAFYLCASSTTWSGGNYGYTFGSGTRLTVV.

V and J are TRBV2 and TRBJ2-7; D unresolved. V gave up 6 bases and J gave up 5 bases, with 14 bases separating them. CDR3 length: 13 amino acids. Germline CDR1 and CDR2: SNHLY and FYNNEI. CDR3 nucleotide sequence: TGTGCCAGCAGCCCCTTTGAGAGGAACGAGCAGTACTTC. Its translation: CASSPFERNEQYF.

V gene TRBV30 combines with J gene TRBJ1-3, with D unclear. V was cut by 3 bases and J by 4 bases, with 13 bases left in between. Germline assignment: CDR1 GTSNPN and CDR2 SVGIG (reference sequence). CDR3 length: 14 residues. CDR3: CAWREGYRGNTIYF. CDR3 nucleotides: TGTGCCTGGAGGGAAGGGTACCGAGGAAACACCATATATTTT.

This clonotype showed up many times. The rearrangement uses TRBV6-1 and TRBJ1-1, with TRBD1 matching 7 bases. Germline CDR1 is MNHNS and CDR2 is SASEGT. The CDR3 is 13 residues long. V lost 8 bases to trimming and J lost 6 bases; unmatched junction nucleotides: 9. The DNA of the CDR3 is TGTGCCAGCCTTACGACAGGGCGTTCTGAAGCTTTCTTT. It encodes CASLTTGRSEAFF.